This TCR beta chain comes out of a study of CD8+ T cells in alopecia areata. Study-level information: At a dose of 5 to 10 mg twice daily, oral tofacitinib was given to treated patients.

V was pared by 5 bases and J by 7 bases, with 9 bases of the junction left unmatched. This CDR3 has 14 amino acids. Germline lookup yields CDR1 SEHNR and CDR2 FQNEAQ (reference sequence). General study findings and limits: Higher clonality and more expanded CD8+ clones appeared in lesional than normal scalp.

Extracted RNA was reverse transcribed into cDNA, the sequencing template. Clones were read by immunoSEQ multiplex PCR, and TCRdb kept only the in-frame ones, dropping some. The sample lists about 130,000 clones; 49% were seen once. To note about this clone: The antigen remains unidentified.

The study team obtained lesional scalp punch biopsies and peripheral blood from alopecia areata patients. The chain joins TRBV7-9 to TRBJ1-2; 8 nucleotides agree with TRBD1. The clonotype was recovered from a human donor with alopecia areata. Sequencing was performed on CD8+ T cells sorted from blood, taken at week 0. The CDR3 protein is CASSGWDRSAGYTF. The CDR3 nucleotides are TGTGCCAGCAGCGGTTGGGACAGGTCGGCTGGCTACACCTTC.